Presented here are 10 T cell receptor beta chains from one specimen sequenced in a study of T cell changes during pregnancy in multiple sclerosis. The protocol was immunoSEQ multiplex PCR, while the TCRdb copy is restricted to in-frame clones and leaves out a portion. This sample has around 46,000 clones; more than 80% occur once, and the top ten carry around 7.9%. The sequencing used CD8+ T cells from peripheral blood mononuclear cells, collected in the second trimester of pregnancy. The receptors were gathered from a female donor with multiple sclerosis, enrolled in a pregnancy study.

This chain connects TRBV9 to TRBJ1-3; 7 bases fit TRBD1. V trimming: 3 bases; J trimming: 2 bases; junction bases outside the gene matches: 8. This CDR3 has 16 residues. Germline V gene sequence: CDR1 SGDLS, CDR2 YYNGEE. The CDR3 sequence: CASSAPGQTAGNTIYF. For the CDR3, the DNA is TGTGCCAGCAGCGCCCCGGGACAGACCGCTGGAAACACCATATATTTT. Using reference TRBV9 and TRBJ1-3 for the parts outside the CDR3, the full variable domain is DSGVTQTPKHLITATGQRVTLRCSPRSGDLSVYWYQQSLDQGLQFLIQYYNGEERAKGNILERFSAQQFPDLHSELNLSSLELGDSALYFCASSAPGQTAGNTIYFGEGSWLTVV.

The chain combines TRBV6-5 with TRBJ2-1; 8 nucleotides align to TRBD1. V lost 5 bases to trimming and J lost 8 bases; unmatched junction nucleotides: 8. The CDR3 length is 14 residues. Germline V gives CDR1 MNHEY, CDR2 SVGAGI. The CDR3 DNA sequence: TGTGCCAGCAGTCCGGGACAGGTTAATGATGAGCAGTTCTTC. It yields the protein CASSPGQVNDEQFF.

V and J are TRBV7-9 and TRBJ2-3; 13 nucleotides agree with TRBD2. Germline assignment: CDR1 SEHNR and CDR2 FQNEAQ (reference sequence). The CDR3 is made up of 15 amino acids. Trimming cost V 5 bases and J 3 bases; bases outside gene matches: 2. DNA of the CDR3: TGTGCCAGCAGCCCGACTAGCGGGGGGACAGATACGCAGTATTTT. Translating it yields CASSPTSGGTDTQYF.

This chain uses TRBV6-5 with TRBJ2-7; TRBD1 matches 9 bases. Germline V CDR1 and CDR2: MNHEY, SVGAGI. The trim removed 5 bases at V and 2 bases at J, leaving 4 bases unmatched. CDR3 size: 14 residues. The CDR3 sequence: CASSTGTGTYEQYF. DNA of the CDR3: TGTGCCAGCAGTACCGGGACAGGGACCTACGAGCAGTACTTC.

The V gene is TRBV6-5, the J gene TRBJ2-7; no definite D call. The CDR3 totals 13 residues. V was clipped by 0 bases and J by 6 bases, with 9 bases between them. Looked up from germline, CDR1 is MNHEY and CDR2 is SVGAGI. The CDR3 DNA reads as TGTGCCAGCAGTTACTCTGATTTCGGCGAGCAGTACTTC. Protein product: CASSYSDFGEQYF.

The chain carries TRBV6-5 and TRBJ1-1; a weak D match, TRBD1 (6 bases). V lost 10 bases and J 4 bases, leaving 22 bases between the germline ends. Germline-derived CDR1 and CDR2 are MNHEY and SVGAGI. This CDR3 region has 15 residues. In DNA, the CDR3 is TGTGCCACCCGATTGGCAGGGGCGGTGGGCACTGAAGCTTTCTTT. It codes for CATRLAGAVGTEAFF.

This clone was detected once. The chain links TRBV11-3 to TRBJ2-5; 13 positions agree with TRBD2. The CDR3 loop spans 16 amino acids. V trimming: 3 bases; J trimming: 5 bases; junction bases outside the gene matches: 6. CDR1 and CDR2 (germline): SGHNT, YENEEA. The CDR3 DNA reads TGTGCCAGCAGCTTGGGGACTAGCGGGGAAGGGGAGACCCAGTACTTC. Protein sequence: CASSLGTSGEGETQYF.

The chain couples TRBV7-8 to TRBJ1-1; D is ambiguous. V shed 7 bases and J shed 1 base, with 13 bases lying between them. CDR3 length equals 14 residues. Per the germline V gene, CDR1 is SGHVS and CDR2 is FQNEAQ. The CDR3 DNA follows: TGTGCCAGCACCTTGGAGCGGGGGAACACTGAAGCTTTCTTT. Translated, it gives CASTLERGNTEAFF.

V is TRBV27 and J is TRBJ1-5, with 7 bases aligning to TRBD1. In germline, CDR1 is MNHEY, CDR2 SMNVEV (reference sequence). The CDR3 loop spans 13 amino acids. V lost 5 bases and J lost 6; bases outside the gene matches: 4. The CDR3 DNA reads as TGTGCCAGCAGTGAGGGGGCGGGTCAGCCCCAGCATTTT. It is translated as CASSEGAGQPQHF.

The chain is built from TRBV4-1 and TRBJ2-1; 8 bases agree with TRBD1. The trim removed 4 bases at V and 6 bases at J, leaving 11 bases unmatched. The CDR3 covers 16 residues. Germline CDR1 and CDR2: MGHRA and YSYEKL. CDR3 sequence: CASSLQRQGQANEQFF. The CDR3 DNA reads TGCGCCAGCAGCCTCCAAAGACAGGGGCAAGCCAATGAGCAGTTCTTC.